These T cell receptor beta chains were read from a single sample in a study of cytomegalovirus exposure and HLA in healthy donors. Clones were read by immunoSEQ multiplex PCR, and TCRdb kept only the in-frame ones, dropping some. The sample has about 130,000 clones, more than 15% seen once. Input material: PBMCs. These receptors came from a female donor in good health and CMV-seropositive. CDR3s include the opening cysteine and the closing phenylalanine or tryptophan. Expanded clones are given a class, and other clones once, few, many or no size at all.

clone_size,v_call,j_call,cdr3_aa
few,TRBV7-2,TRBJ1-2,CASSLRGYGYTF
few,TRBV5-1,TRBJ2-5,CASSWEGPGETQYF
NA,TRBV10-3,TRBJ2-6,CAISESFPGANVLTF
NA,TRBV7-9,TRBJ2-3,CASSQDSSDTQYF
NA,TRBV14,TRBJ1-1,CASSQGRNTEAFF
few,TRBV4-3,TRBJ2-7,CASSQLRGGAPYEQYF
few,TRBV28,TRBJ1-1,CASSLEAGGNTEAFF
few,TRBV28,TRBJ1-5,CASSAGQSGAQHF
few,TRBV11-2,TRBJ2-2,CASSLSRIRTGELFF
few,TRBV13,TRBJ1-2,CASSLGTGATNYGYTF
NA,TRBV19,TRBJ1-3,CASCEQGPSGNTIYF
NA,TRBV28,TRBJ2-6,CASSPHRGRSGANVLTF
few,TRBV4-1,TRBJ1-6,CASSQLTGEPLHF
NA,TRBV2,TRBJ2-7,CASRTGAYEQYF
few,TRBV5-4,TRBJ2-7,CASSPPSGSRYEQYF
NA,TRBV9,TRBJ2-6,CASSVAMYSGANVLTF
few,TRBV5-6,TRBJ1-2,CASSSGAYGYTF
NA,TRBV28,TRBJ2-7,CGGGRAYEQYF
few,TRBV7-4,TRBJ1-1,CASSLVAGKWHKHTEAFF
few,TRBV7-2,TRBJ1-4,CASSLGGGGEKLFF
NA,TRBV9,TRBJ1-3,CASSVARGGTGSSGNTIYF
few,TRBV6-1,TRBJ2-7,CASSFSGTSYEQYF
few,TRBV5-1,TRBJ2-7,CASSPGTANYEQYF
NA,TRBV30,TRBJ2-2,CAWGRGLANTGELFF
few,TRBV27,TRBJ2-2,CASSFRYTGELFF
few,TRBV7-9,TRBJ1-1,CASSSPGVVMNTEAFF
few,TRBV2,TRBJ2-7,CASSESPLGQGVYEQYF
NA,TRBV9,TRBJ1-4,CASSTGDPYEKLFF
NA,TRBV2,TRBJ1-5,CASSPIERSQPQHF